This TCR beta chain is drawn from a study of blood T cell repertoires in COVID-19. Turning to the study itself: The samples span acute and convalescent COVID-19 from the United States, Italy and Spain.

V lost 0 bases, J lost 4 bases, and 16 bases stayed unmatched. Germline V CDR1 and CDR2: SGHRS, YFSETQ. The CDR3 has 20 amino acids. In the original workflow: For nucleated cells, counts were estimated from reference gene primer amplification. The method was immunoSEQ multiplex PCR; TCRdb's version includes in-frame clones alone and lacks a portion of them. The V and J calls and the clone size are those of that table, but D and trimming were determined from the DNA. The data contain a few hundred thousand clones, over 65% of them singletons. This rearrangement joins TRBV5-1 to TRBJ2-2, with 9 bases that match TRBD2. The source material was peripheral blood. The receptor was derived from a man in his 60s who had recovered from COVID-19. The CDR3 sequence is CASSLDLGSGSLVGTGELFF. The CDR3, as DNA: TGCGCCAGCAGCTTGGACCTCGGTAGCGGGAGTTTGGTGGGCACCGGGGAGCTGTTTTTT.